This T cell receptor beta chain is drawn from a study of T cell changes during pregnancy in multiple sclerosis. The table came from immunoSEQ multiplex PCR; TCRdb's copy has only in-frame clones and leaves some out. The sample shows about 110,000 clones, 91% of them seen only once. Per germline, CDR1 GTSNPN and CDR2 SVGIG (reference sequence). V shed 5 bases and J 4 bases; nucleotides not matched to a gene: 12. The CDR3 spans 15 residues. The receptor comes from a female donor with multiple sclerosis, enrolled in a pregnancy study. V and J are TRBV30 and TRBJ2-5; 8 nucleotides line up with TRBD2. The sequencing used peripheral blood, collected after pregnancy. CDR3 coding DNA: TGTGCCTGGCTGTACCGTCCGGGACTAGTAGAGACCCAGTACTTC. Translated, it gives CAWLYRPGLVETQYF.